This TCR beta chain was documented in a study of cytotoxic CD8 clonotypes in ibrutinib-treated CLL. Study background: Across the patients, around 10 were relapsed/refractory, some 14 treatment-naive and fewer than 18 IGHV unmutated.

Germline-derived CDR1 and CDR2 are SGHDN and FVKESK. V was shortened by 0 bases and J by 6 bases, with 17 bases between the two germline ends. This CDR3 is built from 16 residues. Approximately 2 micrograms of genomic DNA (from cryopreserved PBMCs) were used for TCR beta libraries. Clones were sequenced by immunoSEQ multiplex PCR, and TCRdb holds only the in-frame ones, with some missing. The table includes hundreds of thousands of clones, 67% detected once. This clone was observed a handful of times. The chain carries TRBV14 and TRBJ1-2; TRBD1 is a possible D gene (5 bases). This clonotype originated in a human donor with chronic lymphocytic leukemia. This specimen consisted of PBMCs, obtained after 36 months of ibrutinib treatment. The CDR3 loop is CASSQDVVGGLDGYTF. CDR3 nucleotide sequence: TGTGCCAGCAGCCAAGACGTAGTGGGGGGATTGGATGGCTACACCTTC.